This T cell receptor (beta chain) is from a study of blood T cells in healthy people across ages. Each sample used at least 6.5 million PBMCs. Per the germline V gene, CDR1 is SGDLS and CDR2 is YYNGEE. V dropped 4 bases and J dropped 1 base, with 15 bases sitting between them. The CDR3 runs to 15 residues. A second PCR, run for about 7 to 11 cycles, used a sample-barcoded 5' primer plus a J-beta primer mix. Via MiXCR, TCRdb re-called the 5' RACE reads, giving one row per CDR3 protein. The data hold approximately 810,000 distinct CDR3 sequences, with 29% observed a single time. This clonotype was recorded at least ten times.

Sequenced material: blood. The sequence was obtained from an elderly woman in good health. The V and J genes are TRBV9 and TRBJ2-7; D not resolved. This CDR3 is CASSPFHGKSYEQYF. The CDR3 nucleotides are TGTGCCAGCAGCCCCTTCCACGGCAAATCCTACGAGCAGTACTTC.